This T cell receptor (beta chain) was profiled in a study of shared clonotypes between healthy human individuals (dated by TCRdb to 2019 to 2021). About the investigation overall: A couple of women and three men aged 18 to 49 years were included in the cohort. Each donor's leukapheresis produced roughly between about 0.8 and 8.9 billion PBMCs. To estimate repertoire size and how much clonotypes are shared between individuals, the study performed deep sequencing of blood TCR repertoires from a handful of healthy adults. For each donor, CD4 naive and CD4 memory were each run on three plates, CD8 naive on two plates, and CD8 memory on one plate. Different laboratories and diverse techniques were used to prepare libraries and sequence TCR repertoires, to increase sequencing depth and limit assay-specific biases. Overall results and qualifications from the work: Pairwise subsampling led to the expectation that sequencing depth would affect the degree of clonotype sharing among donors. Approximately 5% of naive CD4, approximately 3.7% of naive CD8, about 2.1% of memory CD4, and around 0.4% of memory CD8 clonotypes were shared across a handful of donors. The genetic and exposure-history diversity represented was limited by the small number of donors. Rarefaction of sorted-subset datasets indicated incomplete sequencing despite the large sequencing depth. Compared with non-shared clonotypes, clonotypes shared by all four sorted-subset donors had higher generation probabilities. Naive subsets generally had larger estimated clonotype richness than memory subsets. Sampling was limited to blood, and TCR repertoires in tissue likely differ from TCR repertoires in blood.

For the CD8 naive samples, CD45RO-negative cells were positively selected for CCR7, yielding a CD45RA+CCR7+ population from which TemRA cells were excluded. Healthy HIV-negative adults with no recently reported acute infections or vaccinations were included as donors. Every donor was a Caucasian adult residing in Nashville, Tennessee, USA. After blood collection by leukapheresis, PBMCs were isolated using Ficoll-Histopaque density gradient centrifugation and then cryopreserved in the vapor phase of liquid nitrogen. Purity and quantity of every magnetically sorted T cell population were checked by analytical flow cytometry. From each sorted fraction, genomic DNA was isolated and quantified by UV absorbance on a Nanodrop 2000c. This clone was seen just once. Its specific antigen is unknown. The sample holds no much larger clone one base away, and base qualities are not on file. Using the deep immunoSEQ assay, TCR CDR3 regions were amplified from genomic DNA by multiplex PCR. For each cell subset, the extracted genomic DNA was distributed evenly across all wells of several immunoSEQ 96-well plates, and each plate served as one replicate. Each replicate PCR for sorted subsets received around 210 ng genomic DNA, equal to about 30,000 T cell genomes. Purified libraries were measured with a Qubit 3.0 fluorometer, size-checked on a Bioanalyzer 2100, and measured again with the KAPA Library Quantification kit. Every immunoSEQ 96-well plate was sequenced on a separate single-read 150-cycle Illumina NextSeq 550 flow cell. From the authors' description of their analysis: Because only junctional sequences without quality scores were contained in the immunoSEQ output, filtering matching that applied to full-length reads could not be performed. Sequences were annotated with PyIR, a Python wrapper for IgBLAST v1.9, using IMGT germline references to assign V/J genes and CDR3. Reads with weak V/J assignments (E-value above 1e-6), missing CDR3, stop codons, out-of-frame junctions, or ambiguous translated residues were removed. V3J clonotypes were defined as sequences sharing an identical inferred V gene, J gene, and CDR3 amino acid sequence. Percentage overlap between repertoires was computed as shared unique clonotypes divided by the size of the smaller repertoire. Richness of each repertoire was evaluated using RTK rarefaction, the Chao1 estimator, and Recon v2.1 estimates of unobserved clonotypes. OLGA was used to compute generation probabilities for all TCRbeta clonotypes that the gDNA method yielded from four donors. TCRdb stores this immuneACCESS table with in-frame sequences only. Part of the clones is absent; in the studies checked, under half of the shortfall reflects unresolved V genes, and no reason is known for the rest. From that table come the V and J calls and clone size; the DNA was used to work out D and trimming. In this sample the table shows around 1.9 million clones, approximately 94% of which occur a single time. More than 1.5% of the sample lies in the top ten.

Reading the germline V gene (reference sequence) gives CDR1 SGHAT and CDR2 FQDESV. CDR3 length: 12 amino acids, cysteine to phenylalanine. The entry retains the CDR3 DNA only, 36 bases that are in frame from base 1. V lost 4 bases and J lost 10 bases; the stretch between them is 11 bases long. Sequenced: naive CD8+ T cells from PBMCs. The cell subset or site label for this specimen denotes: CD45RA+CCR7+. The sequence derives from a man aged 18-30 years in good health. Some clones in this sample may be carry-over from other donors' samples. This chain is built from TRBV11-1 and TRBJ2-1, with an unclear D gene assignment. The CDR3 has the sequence CASSSRQWEQFF. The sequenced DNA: TGTGCCAGCAGCTCCCGACAATGGGAGCAGTTCTTC.